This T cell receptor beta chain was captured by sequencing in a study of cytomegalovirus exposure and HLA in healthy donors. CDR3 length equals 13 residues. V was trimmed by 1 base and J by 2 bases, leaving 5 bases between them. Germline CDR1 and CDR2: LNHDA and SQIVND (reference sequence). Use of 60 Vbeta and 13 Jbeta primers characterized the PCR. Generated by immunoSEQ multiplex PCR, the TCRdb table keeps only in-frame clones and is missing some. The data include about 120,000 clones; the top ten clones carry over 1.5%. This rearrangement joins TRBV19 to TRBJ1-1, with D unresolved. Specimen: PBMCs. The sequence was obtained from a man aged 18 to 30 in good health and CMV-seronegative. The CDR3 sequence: CASSIGANTEAFF. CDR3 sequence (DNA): TGTGCCAGTAGTATAGGGGCCAACACTGAAGCTTTCTTT.